The 17 T cell receptor beta chains listed next were all sequenced from one sample in a study of PD-L1 blockade in urothelial cancer. Time point here: peripheral blood 6 weeks after treatment start. TCRdb keeps only in-frame clones here, not all; method: immunoSEQ multiplex PCR. Among around 46,000 clones listed, more than 75% were seen once. The specimen comprised PBMCs, sampled around atezolizumab (anti-PD-L1) treatment. The receptors were gathered from a man aged 60 to 75 with urothelial cancer.

The rearrangement joins TRBV5-5 to TRBJ1-3; D unclear. Germline-derived CDR1 and CDR2 are SGHKS and YYEKEE (reference sequence). The CDR3 runs to 20 residues. V lost 0 bases to trimming and J lost 0 bases, with 22 bases between them. CDR3: CASSLEAVPVRGYSGNTIYF. The CDR3 region has the DNA TGTGCCAGCAGCTTGGAGGCGGTTCCGGTGCGGGGTTACTCTGGAAACACCATATATTTT.

The V call is TRBV6-5, the J call TRBJ1-2; a weak D match, TRBD1 (5 bases). Germline loops: CDR1 MNHEY, CDR2 SVGAGI. The V gene lost 4 bases and the J gene lost 7 bases, with 13 bases spanning the gap. This CDR3 region has 13 residues. The chain's CDR3 is CASSFSSQVGYTF. The CDR3 bases are TGTGCCAGCAGTTTTTCTTCACAGGTTGGCTACACCTTC.

CDR3 in DNA: TGTGCCATCAGTGGGACAGGGGAATCAGGCGAGCAGTACTTC. Its protein is CAISGTGESGEQYF. The V and J genes are TRBV10-3 and TRBJ2-7, with TRBD1 matching 9 bases. This CDR3 spans 14 amino acids. Germline-derived CDR1 and CDR2 are ENHRY and SYGVKD. The V segment lost 4 bases and the J segment 6 bases; nucleotides outside the gene matches: 7.

This chain links TRBV27 with TRBJ2-7, with 7 bases lining up with TRBD1. This CDR3 spans 14 amino acids. Trimming cost V 4 bases and J 6 bases; bases outside gene matches: 9. Per the germline V gene, CDR1 is MNHEY and CDR2 is SMNVEV (reference sequence). CDR3 sequence (DNA): TGTGCCAGCAGTTCCGGGACAGACGCCGGCGAGCAGTACTTC. Its translation is CASSSGTDAGEQYF.

V is TRBV30 and J is TRBJ1-2; possible D gene TRBD1, 6 bases. This CDR3 is 13 amino acids long. The germline V gene encodes CDR1 GTSNPN and CDR2 SVGIG (reference sequence). Deletions cut 4 bases from V and 8 bases from J, with 17 bases between. The CDR3 is CAWTPGGAGGYTF. The CDR3 coding sequence is TGTGCCTGGACCCCGGGGGGGGCGGGCGGCTACACCTTC.

J is TRBJ1-3 and V is TRBV2, with TRBD1 matching 7 bases. Trimming at V came to 4 bases and at J to 2 bases, leaving 2 bases not matched to a gene. The CDR3 covers 14 residues. CDR1 and CDR2 from the germline V gene are SNHLY and FYNNEI. The CDR3 sequence is CASSGGQPGNTIYF. DNA for the CDR3: TGTGCCAGCAGTGGGGGACAGCCTGGAAACACCATATATTTT. The full variable domain, rest sourced from reference TRBV2 and TRBJ1-3, is EPEVTQTPSHQVTQMGQEVILRCVPISNHLYFYWYRQILGQKVEFLVSFYNNEISEKSEIFDDQFSVERPDGSNFTLKIRSTKLEDSAMYFCASSGGQPGNTIYFGEGSWLTVV.

This rearrangement joins TRBV6-5 to TRBJ1-5, with a weak D call TRBD1 (6 bases). From germline, CDR1 is MNHEY and CDR2 SVGAGI. There are 15 residues in the CDR3. The V end was cut by 8 bases, the J end by 7 bases, with 21 bases between. CDR3 region: CASARLTGNGQPQHF. DNA for the CDR3: TGTGCCAGCGCCCGTCTAACAGGGAACGGACAGCCCCAGCATTTT.

V is TRBV11-2 and J is TRBJ1-5, with D perhaps matching TRBD1 (6 bases). This CDR3 is built from 12 residues. V was pared by 1 base and J by 9 bases, with 7 bases between. Germline V gives CDR1 SGHAT, CDR2 FQNNGV. For the CDR3, the DNA is TGTGCCAGCAGCTTAGGAGGGGGGCCCCAGCATTTT. Translating it yields CASSLGGGPQHF.

J is TRBJ1-1 and V is TRBV10-3; D is perhaps TRBD1 (5 bases). Germline CDR1 ENHRY, CDR2 SYGVKD. The CDR3 consists of 13 residues. V gave up 6 bases and J gave up 1 base, with 9 bases separating them. The CDR3 DNA is TGTGCCATCAGCGAGACAGAGAACACTGAAGCTTTCTTT. The encoded protein is CAISETENTEAFF.

The chain links TRBV15 to TRBJ2-2, with a weak D call TRBD1 (6 bases). The CDR3 length is 16 residues. CDR1 LNHNV and CDR2 YYDKDF come from the germline V gene (reference sequence). V shed 3 bases and J shed 0 bases, with 11 bases lying between them. CDR3 loop: CATSSGQFANTGELFF. CDR3 nucleotide sequence: TGTGCCACCAGCAGCGGACAGTTCGCGAACACCGGGGAGCTGTTTTTT.

The CDR3 coding sequence is TGTGCCAGTAGTAATCACAGGTCGACCGGGGAGCTGTTTTTT. This translates into CASSNHRSTGELFF. This chain links TRBV19 with TRBJ2-2; D might be TRBD1 (5 bases). With 4 bases removed from V and 5 bases from J, the gap between germline ends came to 11 bases. The CDR3 has 14 residues. In germline, CDR1 is LNHDA, CDR2 SQIVND (reference sequence). The whole variable domain, remainder taken from reference TRBV19 and TRBJ2-2, is DGGITQSPKYLFRKEGQNVTLSCEQNLNHDAMYWYRQDPGQGLRLIYYSQIVNDFQKGDIAEGYSVSREKKESFPLTVTSAQKNPTAFYLCASSNHRSTGELFFGEGSRLTVL.

The chain joins TRBV27 to TRBJ1-1; unclear D gene. Germline CDR1 MNHEY, CDR2 SMNVEV (reference sequence). The length of the CDR3 is 14 residues. Deletions cut 0 bases from V and 3 bases from J, with 8 bases between. The CDR3 nucleotides are TGTGCCAGCAGTTTATCGAGGTCGGACACTGAAGCTTTCTTT. Translated: CASSLSRSDTEAFF.

This chain's CDR3 is CASSLASAQETQYF. CDR3 in DNA: TGTGCCAGCTCACTCGCTAGCGCCCAAGAGACCCAGTACTTC. The chain recombines TRBV18 with TRBJ2-5; tentative D call: TRBD2 (6 bases). V shed 4 bases and J shed 1 base, with 10 bases lying between them. Germline loops: CDR1 KGHSH, CDR2 LQKENI. This CDR3 region has 14 residues. Together with reference TRBV18 and TRBJ2-5, the CDR3 gives the full variable domain: NAGVMQNPRHLVRRRGQEARLRCSPMKGHSHVYWYRQLPEEGLKFMVYLQKENIIDESGMPKERFSAEFPKEGPSILRIQQVVRGDSAAYFCASSLASAQETQYFGPGTRLLVL.

This sequence joins TRBV11-2 and TRBJ1-1; possible D gene TRBD1, 6 bases. V was clipped by 5 bases and J by 1 base, with 11 bases between them. CDR1 and CDR2 from the germline V gene are SGHAT and FQNNGV. The CDR3 totals 14 residues. The CDR3 bases are TGTGCCAGCAGCCGGCTGGACAGGAACACTGAAGCTTTCTTT. It yields the protein CASSRLDRNTEAFF.

The V call is TRBV2, the J call TRBJ2-5; 9 nucleotides agree with TRBD1. CDR1 is SNHLY and CDR2 is FYNNEI in the germline V gene. With V trimmed by 7 bases and J by 2 bases, 2 bases remained unmatched. The CDR3 is 13 amino acids. As DNA, the CDR3 is TGTGCCAGCATTGGGACAGGGCAAGAGACCCAGTACTTC. Its translation: CASIGTGQETQYF.

A single count supports this clone. The CDR3 spells CASRRTGGGNEKLFF. In DNA form, the CDR3 reads TGTGCCAGCAGGAGAACAGGGGGCGGGAATGAAAAACTGTTTTTT. The V and J genes are TRBV28 and TRBJ1-4, with TRBD1 matching over 9 bases. This CDR3 contains 15 residues. V shed 6 bases, J shed 5 bases, and the junction held 7 bases outside the gene matches. Germline-derived CDR1 and CDR2 are MDHEN and SYDVKM.

The gene calls are TRBV4-3 and TRBJ1-4; D is possibly TRBD1 (5 bases). CDR1 and CDR2 (germline): LGHNA, YSLEER. Trimming removed 4 bases from V and 0 bases from J, with 9 bases in between. This CDR3 region has 15 residues. The CDR3 loop is CASSPQTATNEKLFF. The CDR3 region has the DNA TGCGCCAGCAGCCCCCAGACAGCAACTAATGAAAAACTGTTTTTT.